The rows below give T cell receptor beta chains drawn from one sample of a study of control samples from healthy donors and cancer patients. Repertoires were generated with immunoSEQ multiplex PCR, while TCRdb's copy carries only in-frame clones and drops some. The sample records 150,000 or so clones, under 95% being singletons. The sequencing sample was made of blood. The receptors shown here come from a man aged 18 to 30 in good health. Both conserved end residues are part of each CDR3. A D gene is named only where the DNA matches it firmly. Only some rows state a clone size, as once, few, many or a class for expanded clones.

clone_size	v_call	j_call	d_call	cdr3_aa	cdr3_nt
.	TRBV7-8	TRBJ2-7	.	CASSSPTGISYEQYF	TGTGCCAGCAGCTCTCCGACAGGAATTTCCTACGAGCAGTACTTC
.	TRBV19	TRBJ1-1	.	CASSKTRENTEAFF	TGTGCCAGTAGTAAAACGCGGGAGAACACTGAAGCTTTCTTT
.	TRBV19	TRBJ2-3	TRBD2	CASSIQRETTDTQYF	TGTGCCAGTAGTATCCAGCGGGAGACCACAGATACGCAGTATTTT
.	TRBV5-4	TRBJ2-7	.	CASSLEAGAYEQYF	TGTGCCAGCAGCTTGGAGGCCGGCGCCTACGAGCAGTACTTC
.	TRBV28	TRBJ1-4	.	CASSFGGQTNEKLFF	TGTGCCAGCAGTTTCGGGGGTCAGACTAATGAAAAACTGTTTTTT
.	TRBV3-1/TRBV3-2	TRBJ2-3	TRBD1	CASSPGQGAGTDTQYF	TGTGCCAGCAGCCCAGGACAGGGGGCCGGCACAGATACGCAGTATTTT
.	TRBV11-1	TRBJ2-5	.	CASSRRLLDGETQYF	TGTGCCAGCAGCCGACGGTTACTAGACGGAGAGACCCAGTACTTC
.	TRBV19	TRBJ2-7	TRBD2	CASSITGGGYEQYF	TGTGCCAGTAGTATAACGGGAGGCGGCTACGAGCAGTACTTC
.	TRBV19	TRBJ1-1	TRBD1	CASSFGQGSGAEAFF	TGTGCCAGTAGCTTTGGACAGGGGAGCGGAGCTGAAGCTTTCTTT
.	TRBV5-6	TRBJ2-7	.	CASSLWGSYEQYF	TGTGCCAGCAGCTTGTGGGGTTCCTACGAGCAGTACTTC
.	TRBV13	TRBJ2-7	TRBD1	CASSPPAGTGTDEQYF	TGTGCCAGCAGCCCACCGGCCGGGACAGGGACGGACGAGCAGTACTTC
.	TRBV9	TRBJ2-2	.	CASSLTGTGELFF	TGTGCCAGCAGCTTAACCGGGACGGGGGAGCTGTTTTTT
.	TRBV7-2	TRBJ2-3	.	CASSLAEATDTQYF	TGTGCCAGCAGCTTAGCGGAGGCCACAGATACGCAGTATTTT
.	TRBV4-3	TRBJ2-7	.	CASSQDIGRVDKDYEQYF	TGCGCCAGCAGCCAAGATATCGGGAGAGTAGACAAAGACTACGAGCAGTACTTC
.	TRBV28	TRBJ1-1	.	CASSLIWAGSNTEAFF	TGTGCCAGCAGTTTGATATGGGCAGGGAGTAACACTGAAGCTTTCTTT
.	TRBV6-6	TRBJ2-7	TRBD2	CASSYPGRVEQYF	TGTGCCAGCAGTTACCCGGGGAGGGTTGAGCAGTACTTC
.	TRBV27	TRBJ1-6	.	CASSWRTYNSPLHF	TGTGCCAGCAGTTGGAGGACTTATAATTCACCCCTCCACTTT
few	TRBV5-1	TRBJ1-1	.	CASSLGTGEYTEAFF	TGCGCCAGCAGCTTGGGAACTGGGGAGTACACTGAAGCTTTCTTT
.	TRBV2	TRBJ2-3	.	CASNRKLASTDTQYF	TGTGCCAGCAATCGAAAACTAGCTAGCACAGATACGCAGTATTTT
once	TRBV20-1	TRBJ2-7	.	CSAQSLGEQYF	TGCAGTGCTCAGAGCCTGGGCGAGCAGTACTTC
.	TRBV6-4	TRBJ2-1	.	CASSDSAREQFF	TGTGCCAGCAGTGACTCGGCCAGAGAGCAGTTCTTC
.	TRBV6-6	TRBJ1-1	.	CASTRLGVNTEAFF	TGTGCCAGCACTCGACTTGGGGTGAACACTGAAGCTTTCTTT
.	TRBV5-4	TRBJ2-3	.	CASTHLLTDTQYF	TGTGCCAGCACCCACCTTCTCACAGATACGCAGTATTTT
.	TRBV5-1	TRBJ1-6	.	CASSLRAVWRDSPLHF	TGCGCCAGCAGCTTGCGGGCAGTCTGGCGGGATTCACCCCTCCACTTT